The following is a T cell receptor (beta chain) sequence with its context. This sample was included in a study of blood T cell repertoires in COVID-19. The overall study: Acute and convalescent COVID-19 samples came from the United States, Italy and Spain.

V shed 5 bases and J 4 bases; nucleotides not matched to a gene: 8. This CDR3 is 16 amino acids long. The germline V gene has CDR1 WNHNN and CDR2 SYGVQD (reference sequence). Original analysis: Cell counts per sample came from amplifying reference gene primers. Profiled with immunoSEQ multiplex PCR; TCRdb holds only in-frame clones, not every one. The V and J calls and clone size come from that table; D and trimming were worked out from the DNA. The sample includes 120,000 or so clones, 85% to 90% of them seen just once. Sequencing was performed on peripheral blood. The chain combines TRBV10-1 with TRBJ2-2; 9 bases line up with TRBD1. The source of this sequence is a man aged 55-75 years with acute or convalescent COVID-19. DNA of the CDR3: TGCGCCAGCAGTCCGGCCGGGACAGGGCTCACCGGGGAGCTGTTTTTT. Translated: CASSPAGTGLTGELFF.